Below, one TCR beta chain is given with its context. The specificity of this receptor is unknown. One base away there is no much larger clone; base qualities are not given. Patients with autoimmune disease history or receiving systemic immunosuppression were excluded from the trial. Peripheral blood for TCR sequencing was drawn from every dose cohort at baseline, at cycle 4 day 1 and at cycle 7 day 1. The samples were drawn from a first-in-human, open-label, multicenter phase I dose-escalation trial of ivuxolimab. Adults with locally advanced or metastatic head and neck squamous cell, hepatocellular, melanoma or renal cell carcinoma were enrolled in the trial. CD4+ and CD8+ T cells were sorted separately from peripheral blood before TCR sequencing. The sample originates from a study of OX40 agonist ivuxolimab in advanced cancers. Regarding the research as a whole: Ivuxolimab was a fully human IgG2 agonistic monoclonal antibody targeting the costimulatory receptor OX40 (CD134). Intravenous ivuxolimab was administered to patients every 2 weeks at six dose levels: 0.01, 0.1, 0.3, 1.5, 3 and 10 mg/kg. Partial responses were achieved by three dose-escalation patients, of whom one had hepatocellular carcinoma and two had cutaneous melanoma. Of the approximately 50 dose-escalation patients, hepatocellular carcinoma was present in roughly 19, melanoma in about 15, renal cell carcinoma in 9 and head and neck cancer in 9. The paper reports the monotherapy dose-escalation portion (N = 52 patients) of the phase I ivuxolimab trial. In the dose-escalation cohort, around four fifths of patients were male, and the mean age was roughly 60 years, with a range of about 23 to 80. The point of sequencing TCRbeta in the periphery was to test whether ivuxolimab changed TCR sequence diversity and drove clonal T-cell expansion. Patients were allowed to have had prior anti-PD-1, anti-PD-L1 or anti-CTLA-4 therapy, and around 41% of the dose-escalation patients had previously received checkpoint inhibitors.

Genomic DNA was extracted from sorted cells for sequencing of the TCRbeta CDR3 region. TCRbeta CDR3 regions were sequenced using the immunoSEQ Assay. TCRdb retrieved this table from immuneACCESS and kept in-frame rearrangements only. Not all clones are present; in checked studies, unresolved V genes account for under half, and no reason is known for the remainder. The sample table contains 45,000 to 60,000 clones; only one count was recorded for roughly three quarters of them. The ten top clones hold more than 2.5% of the sample. In the germline V gene (reference sequence), CDR1 corresponds to LNHDA and CDR2 to SQIVND. From the cysteine through the phenylalanine, the CDR3 covers 14 amino acids. The entry retains the CDR3 DNA only, 42 bases that are in frame from base 1. V is clipped by 6 bases and J by 3 bases, and the sequence between their germline boundaries is 14 bases long. The paper as a whole reports these results and caveats: In partial responders in the 0.1-3.0 mg/kg groups, normalized peripheral clonal expansion was found to be among the lowest, especially among CD8+ T cells. After ivuxolimab, more expanded clones were found on average in CD8+ T cells than in CD4+ T cells. Low levels of normalized T-cell clonal expansion were also seen in some nonresponding patients. Which antigens the clonally expanded peripheral T cells were specific for was not determined. At doses of 0.1 to 3.0 mg/kg, clonal expansion of both CD4+ and CD8+ T cells in blood was seen between baseline and week 6.

The source of this sequence is an adult with an advanced solid tumor such as melanoma, head and neck, liver or kidney cancer. Sequences were derived from CD4+ or CD8+ T cells sorted from blood, sampled in a trial of the OX40 agonist ivuxolimab. The V and J genes are TRBV19 and TRBJ1-1; the D gene is perhaps TRBD1, on 6 matching bases. The CDR3 in this case is CASRSSQGYTEAFF. The DNA reads TGTGCCAGTAGATCCTCGCAGGGGTACACTGAAGCTTTCTTT.